The 7 T cell receptor beta chains below all came from one sample that was sequenced in a study of cytomegalovirus exposure and HLA in healthy donors. PCR was performed using 60 Vbeta and 13 Jbeta primers. Sequencing was performed with immunoSEQ multiplex PCR; in TCRdb, only in-frame clones are kept and a portion is missing. The clone table shows 45,000 to 60,000 clones, with the ten largest holding less than 4%. Sequencing input: PBMCs. The receptors derive from a male donor in good health and CMV-seronegative.

The chain carries TRBV7-3 and TRBJ2-3; D ambiguous. Germline-derived CDR1 and CDR2 are SGHTA and FQGTGA. This CDR3 is 15 amino acids long. Trimming stripped 1 base from V and 3 bases from J, with 11 bases between. Here the CDR3 reads CASSLNPQPTDTQYF. CDR3 coding DNA: TGTGCCAGCAGCTTAAATCCACAACCTACAGATACGCAGTATTTT.

The V gene is TRBV5-1, the J gene TRBJ2-1, with D possibly TRBD1 on 5 matching bases. Trimming took 0 bases from V and 4 from J, leaving 8 bases between them. The CDR3 totals 14 residues. CDR1 and CDR2 from the germline V gene are SGHRS and YFSETQ. CDR3 coding DNA: TGCGCCAGCAGCTTGGACAGGAGATACAATGAGCAGTTCTTC. This codes for CASSLDRRYNEQFF.

The chain is built from TRBV7-2 and TRBJ2-3, with a tentative D call TRBD2 (5 bases). The CDR3 consists of 14 residues. V gave up 1 base and J gave up 4 bases, with 9 bases separating them. From germline, CDR1 is SGHTA and CDR2 FQGNSA. This CDR3 reads CASSLVAFPDTQYF. The DNA for the CDR3 is TGTGCCAGCAGCTTAGTAGCGTTCCCAGATACGCAGTATTTT.

J is TRBJ2-1 and V is TRBV27; TRBD2 might be the D (6 bases). Germline V CDR1 and CDR2: MNHEY, SMNVEV (reference sequence). The CDR3 loop spans 17 amino acids. V shed 5 bases and J shed 1 base, with 18 bases lying between them. CDR3 loop: CASSVDPWAGSYNEQFF. The CDR3 DNA reads as TGTGCCAGCAGTGTAGACCCCTGGGCGGGATCCTACAATGAGCAGTTCTTC.

This chain joins TRBV7-9 and TRBJ1-3; D uncertain. This CDR3 has 15 amino acids. Deletions cut 1 base from V and 0 bases from J, with 7 bases between. The V gene's germline CDR1 is SEHNR and CDR2 FQNEAQ (reference sequence). DNA of the CDR3: TGTGCCAGCAGCTTAGGAGAACTCTCTGGAAACACCATATATTTT. Protein sequence: CASSLGELSGNTIYF.

The chain is built from TRBV7-9 and TRBJ2-5; D unclear. With the DNA end fitting TRBJ2-7 better, the J assignment may be wrong. The CDR3 contains 15 residues. Germline CDR1 reads SEHNR; CDR2 reads FQNEAQ (reference sequence). DNA for the CDR3: TGTGCCAGCAGCTTTGGGCAGGATCTCTCCTACGAGCAGTACTTC. Protein sequence: CASSFGQDLSYEQYF.

J is TRBJ1-2 and V is TRBV5-1; D is perhaps TRBD1 (5 bases). The CDR3 has 14 amino acids. Germline CDR1 is SGHRS and CDR2 is YFSETQ. The V gene lost 1 base and the J gene lost 3 bases, with 10 bases spanning the gap. CDR3 sequence reads: CASSLFGGDYGYTF. The CDR3 region has the DNA TGCGCCAGCAGCTTGTTCGGGGGGGACTATGGCTACACCTTC.